This T cell receptor (beta chain) is from a study of CD8 T cells in ankylosing spondylitis. Study results and limitations: Within ankylosing spondylitis blood, a TCR beta motif made up of roughly eight highly homologous variants appeared to be characteristic.

CDR3 length equals 16 residues. With V trimmed by 2 bases and J by 1 base, 6 bases remained unmatched. Germline V gene lookup returns CDR1 KGHSH and CDR2 LQKENI. As regards this clonotype: What it recognizes is unknown.

Each CDR3 protein gets one entry after TCRdb re-called the 5' RACE reads with MiXCR. Among a few hundred thousand distinct CDR3 sequences, 7.5% to 9% were seen once, and the ten largest hold about 14%. The clonotype originates from a male donor with ankylosing spondylitis. The sample comprised blood, either unsorted or a sorted T cell fraction (not recorded which). The rearrangement joins TRBV18 to TRBJ2-5; TRBD1 matches 8 bases. The CDR3 coding sequence is TGTGCCAGCTCACCATTCCGTGACAGGGGCCAAGAGACCCAGTACTTC. It specifies CASSPFRDRGQETQYF.